These 8 T cell receptor beta chains originate from one sample sequenced in a study of spatial heterogeneity in lung cancer. In TCRdb, the 5' RACE reads were re-called with MiXCR into one record per CDR3 protein. This sample has about 2,400 distinct CDR3 sequences, with 27% found just once. Time point here: blood at routine non-recurrence follow-up after resection. The sequenced sample was PBMCs, obtained at follow-up. These receptors originate from a male donor with early-stage non-small cell lung cancer.

Relative to its sample, this clonotype is large. This beta chain slipped into a library made for alpha chains as a stray read, so its size is not meaningful. The chain uses TRBV29-1 and TRBJ2-3; 10 nucleotides line up with TRBD2. With 6 bases clipped from V and 5 bases from J, the junction kept 8 bases outside the gene matches. From germline, CDR1 is SQVTM and CDR2 ANQGSEA. The CDR3 has 14 residues. CDR3 coding DNA: TGCAGCGTGTCTATAGCGGGAGGTGGAGATACGCAGTATTTT. This translates into CSVSIAGGGDTQYF.

Comment on this clonotype: The library was prepared for alpha chains; this beta chain is a stray read, so its frequency means little. V gene TRBV7-6 combines with J gene TRBJ2-1; D is possibly TRBD1 or TRBD2 (7 bases each). CDR1 is SGHVS and CDR2 is FNYEAQ in the germline V gene. The CDR3 has 17 residues. The V gene lost 0 bases and the J gene lost 0 bases, with 12 bases spanning the gap. The CDR3 sequence: CASSLAQGGFSYNEQFF. The CDR3 region has the DNA TGTGCCAGCAGCTTAGCCCAGGGGGGGTTCTCCTACAATGAGCAGTTCTTC.

This clonotype was detected a few times. The size of this beta chain means little, since it is a stray read in a library made for alpha chains. This chain joins TRBV9 and TRBJ2-3, with D tentatively TRBD2 (6 bases). The CDR3 is made up of 15 amino acids. Germline V lookup: CDR1 SGDLS, CDR2 YYNGEE. The V and J ends lost 0 bases and 4 bases respectively, with 12 bases between them. In DNA, the CDR3 is TGTGCCAGCAGCGTAGATGGGGGAGGCGCAGATACGCAGTATTTT. Its translation: CASSVDGGGADTQYF.

This clonotype was observed a handful of times. A library prepared for alpha chains yielded this beta chain as an off-target read; its size is of little meaning. The chain couples TRBV18 to TRBJ2-3, with TRBD2 as a possible D gene (6 bases). This CDR3 contains 16 residues. The V end was cut by 2 bases, the J end by 0 bases, with 12 bases between. Per germline, CDR1 KGHSH and CDR2 LQKENI. CDR3 DNA: TGTGCCAGCTCACCAACGCCCGGGAGTAGCACAGATACGCAGTATTTT. Translating gives CASSPTPGSSTDTQYF.

Comments on this clonotype: Found in a library prepared for alpha chains, this beta chain is an off-target read, and its abundance has little meaning. This chain joins TRBV7-2 and TRBJ2-7; D gene ambiguous. There are 11 residues in the CDR3. The germline V gene has CDR1 SGHTA and CDR2 FQGNSA. V was trimmed by 4 bases and J by 3 bases, leaving 4 bases between them. The CDR3, as DNA: TGTGCCAGCAGCTCCCGCTACGAGCAGTACTTC. This codes for CASSSRYEQYF.

Remarks on this clonotype: For a library built for alpha chains, this beta chain is a stray read; little rests on its size. Here the CDR3 DNA reads TGTGCCAGCAGCTTGAAGGGGGCTGGAAACACCATATATTTT. Its translation is CASSLKGAGNTIYF. V usage is TRBV27 and J usage is TRBJ1-3, with a tentative D call TRBD1 (6 bases). Germline loops: CDR1 MNHEY, CDR2 SMNVEV (reference sequence). CDR3 length: 14 amino acids. Trimming stripped 6 bases from V and 2 bases from J, with 11 bases between.

This clonotype was detected a few times. With the library built for alpha chains, this beta chain is off target and its frequency is not meaningful. This chain connects TRBV20-1 to TRBJ2-5; 14 bases fit TRBD2. Looked up from germline, CDR1 is DFQATT and CDR2 is SNEGSKA (reference sequence). This CDR3 has 14 residues. Trimming at V came to 3 bases and at J to 5 bases, leaving 2 bases not matched to a gene. As DNA, the CDR3 is TGCAGTGCTAGTGGGACTAGCGGGAGCGAGACCCAGTACTTC. Translating gives CSASGTSGSETQYF.

As to this clonotype: Being off target in a library aimed at alpha chains, this beta chain has a size of little meaning. The chain has TRBV2 and TRBJ2-2; 7 nucleotides align to TRBD2. This CDR3 contains 15 residues. Germline V lookup: CDR1 SNHLY, CDR2 FYNNEI. With 6 bases clipped from V and 6 bases from J, the junction kept 10 bases outside the gene matches. CDR3 loop: CASRRLAGGSGELFF. The CDR3 coding sequence is TGTGCCAGCAGGAGACTAGCAGGAGGCTCCGGGGAGCTGTTTTTT.